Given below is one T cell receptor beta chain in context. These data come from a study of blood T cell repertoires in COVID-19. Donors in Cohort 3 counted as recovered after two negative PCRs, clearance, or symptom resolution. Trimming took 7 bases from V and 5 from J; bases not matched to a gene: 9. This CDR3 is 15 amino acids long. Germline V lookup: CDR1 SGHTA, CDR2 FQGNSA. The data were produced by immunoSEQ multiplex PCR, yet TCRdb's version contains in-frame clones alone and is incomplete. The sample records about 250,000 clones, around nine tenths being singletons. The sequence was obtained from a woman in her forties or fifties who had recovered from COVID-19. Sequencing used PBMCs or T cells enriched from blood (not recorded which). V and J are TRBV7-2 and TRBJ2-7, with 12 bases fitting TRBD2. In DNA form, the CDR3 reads TGTGCCAGCACCCGCCGACTAGCGGGAGTAGACGAGCAGTACTTC. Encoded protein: CASTRRLAGVDEQYF.